Presented here are 23 T cell receptor beta chains from one specimen sequenced in a study of cytomegalovirus exposure and HLA in healthy donors. Amplification used 60 Vbeta primers and 13 Jbeta primers. The assay was immunoSEQ multiplex PCR, and TCRdb's table has in-frame clones only and misses some. The sample records some 130,000 clones, about four fifths being singletons. Specimen: PBMCs. Receptor source: a man aged 25 to 40 in good health.

This chain links TRBV27 with TRBJ1-6; no reliable D call. CDR1 is MNHEY, CDR2 SMNVEV, per germline (reference sequence). The CDR3 runs 16 residues. Between the trimmed V and J ends, which lost 2 bases and 0 bases, there was a span of 8 bases. The CDR3 region has the DNA TGTGCCAGCAGTTTAGAAGGGAGCTCCTATAATTCACCCCTCCACTTT. This gives the protein CASSLEGSSYNSPLHF.

This rearrangement joins TRBV6-1 to TRBJ1-1; D may be TRBD1 (5 bases). The length of the CDR3 is 15 residues. Germline V gene sequence: CDR1 MNHNS, CDR2 SASEGT. V was shortened by 5 bases and J by 6 bases, with 19 bases between the two germline ends. The CDR3 spells CASSTYERGRAEAFF. In DNA form, the CDR3 reads TGTGCCAGCAGTACTTATGAAAGGGGCCGGGCTGAAGCTTTCTTT.

The J gene is TRBJ2-2, the V gene TRBV19, with 8 bases fitting TRBD2. V shed 6 bases and J 7 bases; nucleotides not matched to a gene: 16. Germline V gene lookup returns CDR1 LNHDA and CDR2 SQIVND (reference sequence). CDR3 length equals 17 residues. The CDR3 loop is CASSRAAGGRHGGELFF. CDR3 sequence (DNA): TGTGCCAGTAGCCGAGCCGCGGGAGGACGCCATGGCGGGGAGCTGTTTTTT.

The J gene is TRBJ2-5, the V gene TRBV5-1; D is unclear. The V end lost 7 bases, the J end lost 5 bases, and 6 bases lay between the germline ends. CDR1 and CDR2 from the germline V gene are SGHRS and YFSETQ. This CDR3 is built from 10 residues. CDR3 DNA sequence: TGCGCCAGCGCCGGGGAGACCCAGTACTTC. Residues: CASAGETQYF.

This chain joins TRBV7-2 and TRBJ1-5; D not certain. This CDR3 has 12 residues. Germline V CDR1 and CDR2: SGHTA, FQGNSA. Deletions cut 2 bases from V and 6 bases from J, with 5 bases between. The CDR3 sequence: CASSLRGQPQHF. CDR3 bases: TGTGCCAGCAGCTTACGAGGTCAGCCCCAGCATTTT.

The genes are TRBV6-4 and TRBJ2-1; 8 bases line up with TRBD1. With V trimmed by 5 bases and J by 2 bases, 5 bases remained unmatched. The CDR3 consists of 15 residues. Per germline, CDR1 MRHNA and CDR2 SNTAGT. CDR3 in DNA: TGTGCCAGCAGTAGGACAGGGAGCCCCTACAATGAGCAGTTCTTC. It specifies CASSRTGSPYNEQFF.

The chain links TRBV6-5 to TRBJ1-1; tentatively, D is TRBD1 (5 bases). The V end lost 6 bases, the J end lost 4 bases, and 12 bases lay between the germline ends. The CDR3 length is 13 residues. Germline CDR1 and CDR2: MNHEY and SVGAGI. The DNA for the CDR3 is TGTGCCAGCAGGGTGGGGGGTCCCACTGAAGCTTTCTTT. Protein product: CASRVGGPTEAFF.

This chain uses TRBV6-5 with TRBJ2-4; a possible D gene is TRBD1 (6 bases). V was trimmed by 0 bases and J by 8 bases, leaving 17 bases between them. Germline-derived CDR1 and CDR2 are MNHEY and SVGAGI. The CDR3 is 16 residues long. For the CDR3, the DNA is TGTGCCAGCAGTTACTCCGCCTTTCAGGGGTTGGACATTCAGTACTTC. Its translation: CASSYSAFQGLDIQYF.

The chain recombines TRBV7-2 with TRBJ2-3, with 8 nucleotides matching TRBD2. V shed 5 bases, J shed 0 bases, and the junction held 7 bases outside the gene matches. CDR1 is SGHTA and CDR2 is FQGNSA in the germline V gene. The length of the CDR3 is 16 residues. Here the CDR3 reads CASSRRVAGSTDTQYF. The CDR3 DNA follows: TGTGCCAGCAGCCGCCGGGTAGCGGGAAGCACAGATACGCAGTATTTT.

This clone has at least ten counts. The chain recombines TRBV10-3 with TRBJ2-6; no clear D. CDR1 is ENHRY, CDR2 SYGVKD, per germline. CDR3 length: 14 residues. The V and J ends lost 7 bases and 0 bases respectively, with 7 bases between them. The CDR3, as DNA: TGTGCCATCAAACAGAGCTCTGGGGCCAACGTCCTGACTTTC. Its translation is CAIKQSSGANVLTF.

The chain uses TRBV19 and TRBJ2-6; D is ambiguous. CDR1 is LNHDA, CDR2 SQIVND, per germline (reference sequence). The CDR3 sequence is 13 residues long. V lost 10 bases to trimming and J lost 3 bases, with 10 bases between them. This CDR3 reads CATRQVGANVLTF. In nucleotides, the CDR3 is TGTGCCACAAGGCAGGTTGGGGCCAACGTCCTGACTTTC.

The V gene is TRBV4-3, the J gene TRBJ1-5; D uncertain. CDR1 and CDR2 (germline): LGHNA, YSLEER. V was shortened by 2 bases and J by 5 bases, with 10 bases between the two germline ends. CDR3 length: 14 amino acids. The DNA of the CDR3 is TGCGCCAGCAGCCAAACGAGTCGGGATCAGCCCCAGCATTTT. Translated: CASSQTSRDQPQHF.

This clone came up once. This sequence joins TRBV5-1 and TRBJ2-5, with 12 bases identical to TRBD1. From germline, CDR1 is SGHRS and CDR2 YFSETQ. After removal of 4 bases from V and 5 bases from J, the junction contained 15 bases not matched to a gene. This CDR3 is 18 amino acids long. The CDR3 coding sequence is TGCGCCAGCAGCCACGGGGGACAGGGGGCGATGTCCTTGGAGACCCAGTACTTC. Translated: CASSHGGQGAMSLETQYF.

The chain joins TRBV7-8 to TRBJ2-3; D not resolved. Germline CDR1 and CDR2: SGHVS and FQNEAQ. The CDR3 has 12 residues. Between the trimmed V and J ends, which lost 3 bases and 8 bases, there was a span of 9 bases. For the CDR3, the DNA is TGTGCCAGCAGCTTTGAGACGGGTACGCAGTATTTT. It specifies CASSFETGTQYF.

The CDR3: CASSVVGGQADTQYF. The CDR3 DNA sequence: TGTGCCAGCAGCGTCGTCGGGGGGCAGGCAGATACGCAGTATTTT. The rearrangement uses TRBV11-2 and TRBJ2-3, with D tentatively TRBD2 (7 bases). The V gene lost 5 bases and the J gene lost 4 bases, with 16 bases spanning the gap. CDR1 is SGHAT and CDR2 is FQNNGV in the germline V gene. CDR3 size: 15 residues.

The chain carries TRBV18 and TRBJ2-1, with 10 bases identical to TRBD1. CDR1 is KGHSH, CDR2 LQKENI, per germline. The length of the CDR3 is 19 residues. After removal of 1 base from V and 7 bases from J, the junction contained 16 bases not matched to a gene. The chain's CDR3 is CASSPLTGAPRTGGNEQFF. As DNA, the CDR3 is TGTGCCAGCTCACCACTGACCGGAGCTCCGCGGACAGGGGGGAATGAGCAGTTCTTC.

The rearrangement uses TRBV19 and TRBJ2-7, with TRBD1 matching 8 bases. CDR1 and CDR2 from the germline V gene are LNHDA and SQIVND (reference sequence). With V trimmed by 4 bases and J by 3 bases, 2 bases remained unmatched. The CDR3 loop spans 13 amino acids. For the CDR3, the DNA is TGTGCCAGTAGTACGGGACAGGTCTACGAGCAGTACTTC. Protein: CASSTGQVYEQYF.

In this sample, this clone turned up a few times. The V gene is TRBV6-1, the J gene TRBJ1-1; tentatively, D is TRBD1 (5 bases). V was trimmed by 1 base and J by 7 bases, leaving 13 bases between them. Germline assignment: CDR1 MNHNS and CDR2 SASEGT. The CDR3 loop spans 14 amino acids. The CDR3 coding sequence is TGTGCCAGCAGTGAAGTAGGGAGGGGAGGTGAAGCTTTCTTT. Translation: CASSEVGRGGEAFF.

The DNA of the CDR3 is TGTGCCAGCAGCGCAACCTCGGGAGTCTACGAGCAGTACTTC. Translating it yields CASSATSGVYEQYF. The rearrangement joins TRBV11-2 to TRBJ2-7; TRBD2 might be the D (6 bases). Per germline, CDR1 SGHAT and CDR2 FQNNGV. This CDR3 is built from 14 residues. The V gene lost 5 bases and the J gene lost 3 bases, with 14 bases spanning the gap. Full variable domain (missing parts from reference TRBV11-2 and TRBJ2-7): EAGVAQSPRYKIIEKRQSVAFWCNPISGHATLYWYQQILGQGPKLLIQFQNNGVVDDSQLPKDRFSAERLKGVDSTLKIQPAKLEDSAVYLCASSATSGVYEQYFGPGTRLTVT.

The V call is TRBV6-5, the J call TRBJ2-7; D unresolved. Germline CDR1 and CDR2: MNHEY and SVGAGI. The CDR3 runs to 12 residues. The V gene lost 2 bases and the J gene lost 6 bases, with 8 bases spanning the gap. The CDR3 loop is CASSYDGREQYF. Here the CDR3 DNA reads TGTGCCAGCAGTTACGATGGGCGCGAGCAGTACTTC.

The chain employs TRBV28 and TRBJ2-7; 12 nucleotides match TRBD1. This CDR3 comprises 17 residues. V gave up 8 bases and J gave up 5 bases; unmatched junction bases: 16. CDR1 is MDHEN, CDR2 SYDVKM, per germline. The CDR3 DNA sequence: TGTGCCAGCTACGGCCGTGGTGCTCGGGACAGGGGGCACGAGCAGTACTTC. Protein product: CASYGRGARDRGHEQYF.

J is TRBJ2-1 and V is TRBV9; D is undetermined. V lost 0 bases and J lost 9, with 13 bases in between. The length of the CDR3 is 14 residues. Germline CDR1 SGDLS, CDR2 YYNGEE. The CDR3 region is CASSVGGSLREQFF. The CDR3 DNA follows: TGTGCCAGCAGCGTAGGAGGCTCGCTGCGTGAGCAGTTCTTC.

This clone was seen only a few times. Mismatch with germline at one junction end may stem from a read error. The chain employs TRBV2 and TRBJ1-5; D possibly corresponds to TRBD1 (5 bases). Germline CDR1 reads SNHLY; CDR2 reads FYNNEI. This CDR3 contains 13 residues. This CDR3 reads CATSGAGYGPQHF. DNA of the CDR3: TGTGCCACCAGTGGGGCGGGGTATGGGCCCCAGCATTTT.